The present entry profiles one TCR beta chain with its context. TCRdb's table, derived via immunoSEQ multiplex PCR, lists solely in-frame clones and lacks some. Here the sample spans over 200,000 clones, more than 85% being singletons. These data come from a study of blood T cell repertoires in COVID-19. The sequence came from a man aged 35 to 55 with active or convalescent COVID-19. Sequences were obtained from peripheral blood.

CDR3 bases: TGTGCCAGCAGCCGAGGAGGGAACAATTCACCCCTCCACTTT. Translating it yields CASSRGGNNSPLHF. The V gene is TRBV28, the J gene TRBJ1-6; D not resolved. Looked up from germline, CDR1 is MDHEN and CDR2 is SYDVKM. Trimming pared 6 bases from V and 7 bases from J, leaving 13 bases between. This CDR3 contains 14 residues.